This passage covers 22 T cell receptor beta chains from one sample sequenced in a study of regulatory T cells in long-lasting Graves disease (dated by TCRdb to the early 2020s). Receptors were amplified or captured by multiplex PCR. The run used an Illumina HiSeq 4000. To build TCR beta libraries, CDR3 regions were amplified by Arm-PCR using iRepertoire HTBI primers. The public reads were quality trimmed at Q25 with fastp and then assembled into clones with MiXCR by TCRdb, keeping productive beta chains. Every entry covers one CDR3 protein and lists the most common genes and DNA from its rows. This sample comprises about 620,000 distinct CDR3 sequences, less than 20% of them detected only once. The ten largest clones add up to approximately 18% of the sample. This specimen's time point label, per the study, means: newly diagnosed GD, antithyroid drugs for less than 3 months. RNA was extracted from PBMCs in TRIzol for both TCR sequencing and RNA sequencing.

The same sample was also used in a study of T cells in Graves' hyperthyroidism and ophthalmopathy.

The source was peripheral blood mononuclear cells (PBMCs), collected at new diagnosis, from a patient treated with antithyroid drugs. The source is a woman in her twenties or thirties with Graves disease. Donor details come from another sample of the same person, matched by shared clones.

The sample holds many counts of this clonotype. The CDR3 nucleotides are TGTGCCAGCACCGTCCAAGTCTCTAACTATGGCTACACCTTC. Translated: CASTVQVSNYGYTF. The chain combines TRBV28 with TRBJ1-2; unclear D gene. The CDR3 consists of 14 residues. The germline gives CDR1 MDHEN, CDR2 SYDVKM. The V end was cut by 7 bases, the J end by 0 bases, with 12 bases between.

This clonotype was counted many times. As DNA, the CDR3 is TGTGCCAGCAGTTACCAGGTCGGGGTAGGGCAGCCCCAGCATTTT. Its protein product is CASSYQVGVGQPQHF. The rearrangement uses TRBV6-2 or TRBV6-3 and TRBJ1-5; D is uncertain. This CDR3 is built from 15 residues. Germline lookup yields CDR1 MNHEY and CDR2 SVGEGT. Between the trimmed V and J ends, which lost 2 bases and 7 bases, there was a span of 15 bases.

This clonotype was picked up many times. This sequence joins TRBV6-1 and TRBJ2-5; D gene unclear. The CDR3 is 14 residues long. Germline values: CDR1 MNHNS, CDR2 SASEGT. Trimming cost V 3 bases and J 4 bases, with 12 bases left between them. The CDR3 sequence is CASSDAGARETQYF. DNA of the CDR3: TGTGCCAGCAGTGATGCCGGAGCGAGAGAGACCCAGTACTTC.

This chain connects TRBV30 to TRBJ1-2; D possibly corresponds to TRBD1 (5 bases). V lost 4 bases to trimming and J lost 7 bases, with 22 bases between them. Per the germline V gene, CDR1 is GTSNPN and CDR2 is SVGIG (reference sequence). This CDR3 comprises 15 residues. The CDR3: CAWNRAGPPRLGYTF. Here the CDR3 DNA reads TGTGCCTGGAATCGGGCAGGGCCCCCGCGACTTGGCTACACCTTC. Supplemented by reference TRBV30 and TRBJ1-2, the full variable domain reads SQTIHQWPATLVQPVGSPLSLECTVEGTSNPNLYWYRQAAGRGLQLLFYSVGIGQISSEVPQNLSASRPQDRQFILSSKKLLLSDSGFYLCAWNRAGPPRLGYTFGSGTRLTVV.

The chain uses TRBV6-1 and TRBJ1-5; unclear D gene. Germline V gives CDR1 MNHNS, CDR2 SASEGT. This CDR3 contains 14 residues. The V gene lost 8 bases and the J gene lost 1 base, with 12 bases spanning the gap. CDR3 DNA sequence: TGTGCCAGCCAACCTATGTGGAGCAATCAGCCCCAGCATTTT. Translated: CASQPMWSNQPQHF.

The chain has TRBV20-1 and TRBJ2-1; 9 bases match TRBD2. The length of the CDR3 is 17 residues. V was pared by 0 bases and J by 3 bases, with 9 bases of the junction left unmatched. Germline V gene data show CDR1 as DFQATT and CDR2 as SNEGSKA (reference sequence). The CDR3 region has the DNA TGCAGTGCTAGAGATTTCACTAGTAGCGGGAGCTACAATGAGCAGTTCTTC. This translates into CSARDFTSSGSYNEQFF.

In DNA form, the CDR3 reads TGTGCCAGCAGTGTCCAGGGGGTAAGCACTGAAGCTTTCTTT. Its protein is CASSVQGVSTEAFF. The V and J genes are TRBV28 and TRBJ1-1, with 7 bases identical to TRBD1. The CDR3 runs 14 residues. Trimming took 5 bases from V and 4 from J; bases not matched to a gene: 7. Germline CDR1 and CDR2: MDHEN and SYDVKM.

This clonotype was observed many times. The chain links TRBV20-1 to TRBJ1-2; no firm D call. This CDR3 region has 13 residues. V dropped 3 bases and J dropped 7 bases, with 15 bases sitting between them. Per the germline V gene, CDR1 is DFQATT and CDR2 is SNEGSKA (reference sequence). The CDR3 is CSASLQFEGGYTF. DNA for the CDR3: TGCAGTGCTAGTTTACAGTTCGAGGGTGGCTACACCTTC.

About this clonotype itself: Since a much larger clone is just one base distant, this may be a read error. It is likely a read error, because the conserved phenylalanine at the end of the CDR3 is missing. The chain's CDR3 is CASSLDTADEQYL. In nucleotides, the CDR3 is TGCGCCAGCAGCTTGGATACGGCGGACGAGCAGTACCTC. This sequence joins TRBV5-8 and TRBJ2-7, with D unclear. The CDR3 has 13 amino acids. The germline gives CDR1 SGHTS, CDR2 YDEGEE.

On this clonotype: This likely reflects a read error, since a far larger clone is one base away. The V and J genes are TRBV7-9 and TRBJ2-3, with D possibly being TRBD1 (6 bases). This CDR3 has 15 amino acids. Germline CDR1 and CDR2: SEHNR and FQNEAQ (reference sequence). CDR3 bases: TGTGCCAGCAGCCCCCGCGGTGGGACAATAGATACGCGGTATTTT. This translates into CASSPRGGTIDTRYF.

This clonotype was observed a few times. V is TRBV5-5 and J is TRBJ2-7; D possibly uses TRBD1 or TRBD2 (5 bases each). The length of the CDR3 is 15 residues. Germline-derived CDR1 and CDR2 are SGHKS and YYEKEE (reference sequence). V lost 5 bases to trimming and J lost 5 bases, with 20 bases between them. CDR3 sequence reads: CASSLRGAANDEQYF. In DNA form, the CDR3 reads TGTGCCAGCAGTTTACGAGGGGCGGCCAACGACGAGCAGTACTTC. Variable domain in full (rest from reference TRBV5-5 and TRBJ2-7): DAGVTQSPTHLIKTRGQQVTLRCSPISGHKSVSWYQQVLGQGPQFIFQYYEKEERGRGNFPDRFSARQFPNYSSELNVNALLLGDSALYLCASSLRGAANDEQYFGPGTRLTVT.

This clonotype was counted at least ten times. The V gene is TRBV6-1, the J gene TRBJ1-2; 7 bases match TRBD1. This CDR3 is built from 15 residues. V was pared by 6 bases and J by 5 bases, with 12 bases of the junction left unmatched. Germline V gene data show CDR1 as MNHNS and CDR2 as SASEGT. This chain's CDR3 is CASSLGTVPGYGYTF. CDR3 sequence (DNA): TGTGCCAGCAGCCTAGGGACAGTTCCAGGGTATGGCTACACCTTC.

V is TRBV30 and J is TRBJ2-1; 12 bases line up with TRBD2. The CDR3 spans 19 residues. V lost 3 bases and J lost 4; bases outside the gene matches: 16. Germline V gives CDR1 GTSNPN, CDR2 SVGIG (reference sequence). The CDR3 is CAWSDPRLAGAHSYNEQFF. The DNA of the CDR3 is TGTGCCTGGAGCGACCCAAGACTAGCGGGAGCCCATTCATACAATGAGCAGTTCTTC.

The table lists this clonotype with many counts. CDR3 bases: TGCAGTGCTAGAGATAGCCAGGGCACCGGGGAGCTGTTTTTT. It yields the protein CSARDSQGTGELFF. The chain uses TRBV20-1 and TRBJ2-2, with D tentatively TRBD1 (5 bases). V was trimmed by 0 bases and J by 4 bases, leaving 9 bases between them. CDR1 is DFQATT, CDR2 SNEGSKA, per germline (reference sequence). This CDR3 is built from 14 residues.

This clonotype was observed once. Given a much more abundant clone one base away, this may be a read error. The gene calls are TRBV29-1 and TRBJ2-7, with D tentatively TRBD1 or TRBD2 (5 bases each). Trimming took 8 bases from V and 4 from J, leaving 21 bases between them. Germline V gene lookup returns CDR1 SQVTM and CDR2 ANQGSEA. The CDR3 is 14 amino acids. DNA of the CDR3: TGCAGCACTTGGGGGAGAGAGCAACCTTACGAGCAGTACTTC. Amino acids: CSTWGREQPYEQYF.

This clonotype was found many times. CDR3 region: CASRSTGFHQPQHF. CDR3 bases: TGTGCCAGCAGATCGACAGGGTTCCATCAGCCCCAGCATTTT. V usage is TRBV28 and J usage is TRBJ1-5; TRBD1 matches 7 bases. With 6 bases clipped from V and 5 bases from J, the junction kept 7 bases outside the gene matches. The CDR3 has 14 residues. Germline V gene sequence: CDR1 MDHEN, CDR2 SYDVKM. The whole variable domain, filled in from reference TRBV28 and TRBJ1-5, reads DVKVTQSSRYLVKRTGEKVFLECVQDMDHENMFWYRQDPGLGLRLIYFSYDVKMKEKGDIPEGYSVSREKKERFSLILESASTNQTSMYLCASRSTGFHQPQHFGDGTRLSIL.

In its sample, this clonotype was seen many times. V usage is TRBV2 and J usage is TRBJ2-1, with D tentatively TRBD1 (5 bases). The germline CDR1 and CDR2 sequences are SNHLY and FYNNEI. V was trimmed by 6 bases and J by 3 bases, leaving 15 bases between them. The CDR3 extends over 15 amino acids. The CDR3 reads CASSDSRELYNEQFF. As DNA, the CDR3 is TGTGCCAGCAGCGACAGCAGGGAACTCTACAATGAGCAGTTCTTC. Variable domain in full (rest from reference TRBV2 and TRBJ2-1): EPEVTQTPSHQVTQMGQEVILRCVPISNHLYFYWYRQILGQKVEFLVSFYNNEISEKSEIFDDQFSVERPDGSNFTLKIRSTKLEDSAMYFCASSDSRELYNEQFFGPGTRLTVL.

This clonotype was seen a few times. V and J are TRBV2 and TRBJ2-2; either TRBD1 or TRBD2 may supply D (5 bases each). Germline CDR1 and CDR2: SNHLY and FYNNEI. The V end lost 8 bases, the J end lost 0 bases, and 10 bases lay between the germline ends. The CDR3 has 14 amino acids. The CDR3 loop is CASARGANTGELFF. CDR3 in DNA: TGTGCCAGCGCAAGGGGAGCGAACACCGGGGAGCTGTTTTTT.

This clonotype was observed many times. This sequence joins TRBV24-1 and TRBJ2-3, with D unresolved. The V end was cut by 6 bases, the J end by 4 bases, with 13 bases between. In germline, CDR1 is KGHDR, CDR2 SFDVKD. The length of the CDR3 is 14 residues. CDR3 in amino acids: CATSTPTGPDTQYF. The CDR3 DNA is TGTGCCACCAGTACACCCACGGGTCCAGATACGCAGTATTTT.

This clonotype was observed a few times. The CDR3 protein is CASSARTSGRGNFLTDTQYF. Written as DNA, the CDR3 is TGTGCCAGCAGTGCCAGGACTAGCGGGAGGGGTAACTTCCTCACAGATACGCAGTATTTT. The gene calls are TRBV25-1 and TRBJ2-3, with 15 bases aligning to TRBD2. Trimming at V came to 4 bases and at J to 2 bases, leaving 13 bases not matched to a gene. CDR1 is MGHDK and CDR2 is SYGVNS in the germline V gene. The CDR3 is 20 residues long.

In regard to this clonotype: A much larger clone is a single base away; this may be a read error. The chain couples TRBV12-3 or TRBV12-4 to TRBJ2-1; D is possibly TRBD1 or TRBD2 (5 bases each). The CDR3 runs to 12 residues. V lost 3 bases to trimming and J lost 10 bases, with 10 bases between them. Written as DNA, the CDR3 is TGTGCCAGCAGTTTCCGGGGCCTCGAGCAGTTCTTC. It encodes CASSFRGLEQFF.

At least ten counts were recorded for this clonotype. The chain is built from TRBV24-1 and TRBJ2-5; TRBD1 aligns across 7 bases. The CDR3 contains 13 residues. Germline V CDR1 and CDR2: KGHDR, SFDVKD. V shed 7 bases and J 5 bases; nucleotides not matched to a gene: 6. CDR3: CATSPGTEETQYF. CDR3 DNA sequence: TGTGCCACCAGCCCCGGGACAGAGGAGACCCAGTACTTC.